These 14 T cell receptor beta chains were all obtained from the same sample, sequenced in a study of blood T cell repertoires in COVID-19. Clones were sequenced by immunoSEQ multiplex PCR, and TCRdb holds only the in-frame ones, with some missing. In the table there are about 230,000 clones, approximately 91% of which are singletons. Sequencing input: peripheral blood. The receptors shown here come from a woman aged 55 to 70 with acute or convalescent COVID-19.

The rearrangement joins TRBV19 to TRBJ2-3, with D possibly matching TRBD2 (5 bases). Trimming cost V 9 bases and J 2 bases, with 12 bases left between them. Germline CDR1 LNHDA, CDR2 SQIVND (reference sequence). CDR3 length: 13 residues. CDR3 amino acids: CASSGTYTDTQYF. For the CDR3, the DNA is TGTGCCAGCAGCGGTACATACACAGATACGCAGTATTTT.

V usage is TRBV13 and J usage is TRBJ2-7; 8 nucleotides line up with TRBD1. Germline CDR1 PRHDT, CDR2 FYEKMQ (reference sequence). V lost 6 bases, J lost 2 bases, and 6 bases stayed unmatched. This CDR3 is built from 14 residues. The chain's CDR3 is CASRIGTGTYEQYF. The CDR3, as DNA: TGTGCCAGCAGAATAGGGACAGGTACCTACGAGCAGTACTTC.

The chain combines TRBV5-4 with TRBJ2-5; TRBD2 agrees at 7 bases. This CDR3 is built from 17 residues. Germline V gives CDR1 SGHNT, CDR2 YYREEE (reference sequence). With 3 bases clipped from V and 4 bases from J, the junction kept 15 bases outside the gene matches. For the CDR3, the DNA is TGTGCCAGCAGCTCCAGAGATCGGCGGGGGAGCGCAGAGACCCAGTACTTC. It specifies CASSSRDRRGSAETQYF.

Written as DNA, the CDR3 is TGTGCCAGCAAATTTACATACTCTAGGGGGACTGAAGCTTTCTTT. This translates into CASKFTYSRGTEAFF. This chain connects TRBV28 to TRBJ1-1; D is possibly TRBD1 (6 bases). The germline gives CDR1 MDHEN, CDR2 SYDVKM. The CDR3 totals 15 residues. V was shortened by 7 bases and J by 5 bases, with 20 bases between the two germline ends.

This clone turned up a few times. The chain has TRBV19 and TRBJ1-4; 7 bases map to TRBD1. This CDR3 spans 16 amino acids. V was pared by 1 base and J by 5 bases, with 7 bases of the junction left unmatched. The germline V gene has CDR1 LNHDA and CDR2 SQIVND (reference sequence). CDR3 coding DNA: TGTGCCAGTAGTATAGGACTGACAGGGATGAATGAAAAACTGTTTTTT. Amino acids: CASSIGLTGMNEKLFF. The variable domain in full, completed from reference TRBV19 and TRBJ1-4, reads DGGITQSPKYLFRKEGQNVTLSCEQNLNHDAMYWYRQDPGQGLRLIYYSQIVNDFQKGDIAEGYSVSREKKESFPLTVTSAQKNPTAFYLCASSIGLTGMNEKLFFGSGTQLSVL.

The V gene is TRBV5-3, the J gene TRBJ2-3; the D is unclear. TRBV5-3 is an open reading frame, and its role is uncertain. The CDR3 is 16 residues long. V was shortened by 2 bases and J by 1 base, with 14 bases between the two germline ends. The CDR3 DNA follows: TGTGCCAGAAGCTTTTTTTTCAGTGAACGCACAGATACGCAGTATTTT. As protein: CARSFFFSERTDTQYF.

The V and J genes are TRBV12-5 and TRBJ2-1; D is undetermined. Germline V gives CDR1 LGHNT, CDR2 FRNRAP. The CDR3 spans 14 residues. V dropped 1 base and J dropped 9 bases, with 13 bases sitting between them. CDR3 sequence (DNA): TGTGCTAGTGGTTTGGATTCCCCTCACGGTGAGCAGTTCTTC. Protein sequence: CASGLDSPHGEQFF. The full variable domain, rest sourced from reference TRBV12-5 and TRBJ2-1, is DARVTQTPRHKVTEMGQEVTMRCQPILGHNTVFWYRQTMMQGLELLAYFRNRAPLDDSGMPKDRFSAEMPDATLATLKIQPSEPRDSAVYFCASGLDSPHGEQFFGPGTRLTVL.

The chain carries TRBV7-9 and TRBJ2-5, with TRBD2 matching over 7 bases. Unmatched junction bases numbered 7, after V lost 4 bases and J lost 2 bases. CDR3 length equals 15 residues. Per germline, CDR1 SEHNR and CDR2 FQNEAQ (reference sequence). The CDR3 bases are TGTGCCAGCAGCTCCCCATCGGGAGGACAAGAGACCCAGTACTTC. Translating it yields CASSSPSGGQETQYF.

The chain combines TRBV5-1 with TRBJ2-1; 8 nucleotides match TRBD1. This CDR3 spans 15 amino acids. Per germline, CDR1 SGHRS and CDR2 YFSETQ. J was trimmed by 3 bases and V by 4 bases; bases with no gene match: 6. Here the CDR3 reads CASSVGQGGYNEQFF. The DNA of the CDR3 is TGCGCCAGCAGCGTAGGACAGGGAGGCTACAATGAGCAGTTCTTC. Variable domain in full (rest from reference TRBV5-1 and TRBJ2-1): KAGVTQTPRYLIKTRGQQVTLSCSPISGHRSVSWYQQTPGQGLQFLFEYFSETQRNKGNFPGRFSGRQFSNSRSEMNVSTLELGDSALYLCASSVGQGGYNEQFFGPGTRLTVL.

This clone was seen a few times. This chain connects TRBV4-3 to TRBJ2-2; TRBD2 aligns across 8 bases. With V trimmed by 1 base and J by 1 base, 8 bases remained unmatched. The CDR3 is made up of 18 amino acids. Germline CDR1 LGHNA, CDR2 YSLEER. The CDR3 here is CASSQVLTAGGNTGELFF. The CDR3 region has the DNA TGCGCCAGCAGCCAAGTTCTTACGGCGGGAGGGAACACCGGGGAGCTGTTTTTT.

V is TRBV30 and J is TRBJ1-5; tentative D call: TRBD1 (6 bases). The CDR3 sequence is 13 residues long. V was trimmed by 2 bases and J by 6 bases, leaving 11 bases between them. The germline gives CDR1 GTSNPN, CDR2 SVGIG (reference sequence). The CDR3 spells CAWSNRESQPQHF. In nucleotides, the CDR3 is TGTGCCTGGAGTAACAGGGAGAGTCAGCCCCAGCATTTT.

As to this clone: The same CDR3 is also encoded by other DNA sequences in this sample. The CDR3 DNA sequence: TGTGCCATCTCTGACGGGTTGAACACTGAAGCTTTCTTT. It codes for CAISDGLNTEAFF. This chain connects TRBV10-3 to TRBJ1-1; no definite D call. Trimming stripped 8 bases from V and 0 bases from J, with 10 bases between. This CDR3 contains 13 residues. Germline V gene data show CDR1 as ENHRY and CDR2 as SYGVKD.

The rearrangement joins TRBV6-2 or TRBV6-3 to TRBJ1-2; 7 bases agree with TRBD1. The CDR3 has 14 amino acids. Germline CDR1 is MNHEY and CDR2 is SVGEGT. The ends lost 0 bases at V and 7 bases at J; junction bases unmatched: 5. The CDR3 is CASSYSEGARGYTF. For the CDR3, the DNA is TGTGCCAGCAGTTACTCGGAGGGGGCTCGTGGCTACACCTTC.

This chain joins TRBV28 and TRBJ1-6; 7 bases fit TRBD1. The germline V gene has CDR1 MDHEN and CDR2 SYDVKM. This CDR3 has 12 amino acids. Trimming removed 8 bases from V and 14 bases from J; junction bases left unmatched: 9. This CDR3 reads CASQTGQLTLHF. CDR3 bases: TGTGCCAGCCAGACGGGACAGCTCACCCTCCACTTT.